The clone carrying this T cell receptor (beta chain) was observed a handful of times. Its specificity is not known. This sample is drawn from a study of T cells in Graves' hyperthyroidism and ophthalmopathy. Deletions cut 5 bases from V and 6 bases from J, with 16 bases between. Germline CDR1 reads PRHDT; CDR2 reads FYEKMQ (reference sequence). The CDR3 spans 15 residues. Exclusion of a patient resulted from uncontrolled infection, other autoimmune disease, pregnancy or lactation. TCR beta CDR3 regions were amplified from RNA transcripts. TCR CDR3 underwent first-round RT-PCR with the HTBI primer set. MiXCR, applied by TCRdb to the multiplex PCR reads, yields one record per CDR3 protein. The profile shows 380,000 or so distinct CDR3 sequences, roughly 13% of them singletons. Overall study findings and caveats: Ophthalmopathy was model-predicted a median approximately 6.9 months pre-onset. Ophthalmopathy cases were set apart from stable hyperthyroidism by a 13 V-J model.

The rearrangement uses TRBV13 and TRBJ2-2, with D tentatively TRBD2 (6 bases). This sequence was found in a man between 25 and 39 years old with Graves' hyperthyroidism that later progressed to Graves' ophthalmopathy. Sequencing was carried out using blood. The CDR3 loop reads CASSQGLISSGELFF. The CDR3 bases are TGTGCCAGCAGCCAGGGACTTATATCGTCCGGGGAGCTGTTTTTT.